These T cell receptor beta chains were read from a single sample in a study of blood T cell repertoires in COVID-19. The protocol was immunoSEQ multiplex PCR, while the TCRdb copy is restricted to in-frame clones and leaves out a portion. The sample consists of about 200,000 clones, 94% of them appearing once. Sequenced: peripheral blood. These receptors all come from a man aged 25-45 years with COVID-19, enrolled during active disease. CDR3s include the opening cysteine and the closing phenylalanine or tryptophan. D genes are given only for firm matches. Clone sizes are given selectively: once, few, many, or a class where the clone is expanded.

j_call | clone_size | d_call | v_call | cdr3_nt | cdr3_aa
TRBJ1-5 | NA | TRBD1 | TRBV6-2/TRBV6-3 | TGTGCCAGCAGTTACCCGACAGGGGAAAATCAGCCCCAGCATTTT | CASSYPTGENQPQHF
TRBJ2-6 | once | NA | TRBV20-1 | TGCAGTGCTAGTAAGGACTCCCCCTCTGGGGCCAACGTCCTGACTTTC | CSASKDSPSGANVLTF
TRBJ2-7 | NA | NA | TRBV5-1 | TGCGCCAGCAGCTTGGTTTATCCTGGTGCTGGGGGGAGCAACGAGCAGTACTTC | CASSLVYPGAGGSNEQYF
TRBJ2-5 | NA | NA | TRBV11-2 | TGTGCCAGTACAGCGGCTCCGGGAGCTGAGACCCAGTACTTC | CASTAAPGAETQYF
TRBJ2-7 | NA | NA | TRBV19 | TGTGCCAGTAGTACCGGGGAGTTTGCCTACGAGCAGTACTTC | CASSTGEFAYEQYF
TRBJ1-1 | NA | NA | TRBV27 | TGTGCCAGCAGTTTAAAGGGGAGGGGAGGCAAAGCTGAAGCTTTCTTT | CASSLKGRGGKAEAFF
TRBJ2-1 | NA | NA | TRBV4-1 | TGCGCCAGCAGCCAAGGTGGGGCAGGGGACCTCAATGAGCAGTTCTTC | CASSQGGAGDLNEQFF
TRBJ1-5 | NA | TRBD1 | TRBV6-2/TRBV6-3 | TGTGCCAGCAGCCTACAGGGGGGTCCGACTCAGCCCCAGCATTTT | CASSLQGGPTQPQHF
TRBJ2-2 | once | NA | TRBV5-1 | TGCGCCAGCAGCTTCCGGGACTTGACGAACACCGGGGAGCTGTTTTTT | CASSFRDLTNTGELFF
TRBJ1-6 | once | NA | TRBV6-1 | TGTGCCAGCAGTGAAGCGCTCGAGGATCGATACAATTCACCCCTCCACTTT | CASSEALEDRYNSPLHF
TRBJ1-3 | NA | TRBD1 | TRBV19 | TGTGCCAGTAGTCTCCTCCCGACAGGGGCTTCTGGAAACACCATATATTTT | CASSLLPTGASGNTIYF
TRBJ2-5 | once | TRBD2 | TRBV6-2/TRBV6-3 | TGTGCCAGCAGTTACTCCCACAGCGGGGGACAAGAGACCCAGTACTTC | CASSYSHSGGQETQYF
TRBJ2-7 | NA | NA | TRBV12-5 | TGTGCTAGTGGTTTGGAAAGGTCGTGGGAGGCCAACTCCTACGAGCAGTACTTC | CASGLERSWEANSYEQYF
TRBJ2-2 | NA | NA | TRBV6-6 | TGTGCCAGCAGTTATTACAGGGAGAACGGGGAGCTGTTTTTT | CASSYYRENGELFF
TRBJ2-7 | NA | NA | TRBV5-6 | TGTGCCAGCAGCTTCACAGCTTCCTCCTCCTACGAGCAGTACTTC | CASSFTASSSYEQYF
TRBJ1-1 | once | NA | TRBV5-1 | TGCGCCAGCAGACTCGGAGCAGAACCCAACACTGAAGCTTTCTTT | CASRLGAEPNTEAFF